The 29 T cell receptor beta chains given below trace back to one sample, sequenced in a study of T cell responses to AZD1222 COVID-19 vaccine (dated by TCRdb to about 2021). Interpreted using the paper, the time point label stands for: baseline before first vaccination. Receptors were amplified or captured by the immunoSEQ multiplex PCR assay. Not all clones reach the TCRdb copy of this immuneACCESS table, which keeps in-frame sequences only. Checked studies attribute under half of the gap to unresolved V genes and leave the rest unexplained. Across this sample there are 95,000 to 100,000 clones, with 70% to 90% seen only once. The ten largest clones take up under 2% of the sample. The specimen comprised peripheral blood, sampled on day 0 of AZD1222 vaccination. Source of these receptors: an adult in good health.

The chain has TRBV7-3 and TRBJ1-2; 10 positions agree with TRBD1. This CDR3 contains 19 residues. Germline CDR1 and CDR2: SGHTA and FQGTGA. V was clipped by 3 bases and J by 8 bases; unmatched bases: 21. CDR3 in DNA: TGTGCCAGCAGCTTTTCCACCCCCCCCCGGACAGGGGGGGGCTGGGGCTACACCTTC. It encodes CASSFSTPPRTGGGWGYTF.

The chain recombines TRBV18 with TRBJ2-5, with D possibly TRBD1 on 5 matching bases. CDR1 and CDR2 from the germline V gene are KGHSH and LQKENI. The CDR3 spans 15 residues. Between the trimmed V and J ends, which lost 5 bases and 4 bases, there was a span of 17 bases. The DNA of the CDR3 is TGTGCCAGCTCAAACTCAGGGCAGGAACGAGAGACCCAGTACTTC. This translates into CASSNSGQERETQYF.

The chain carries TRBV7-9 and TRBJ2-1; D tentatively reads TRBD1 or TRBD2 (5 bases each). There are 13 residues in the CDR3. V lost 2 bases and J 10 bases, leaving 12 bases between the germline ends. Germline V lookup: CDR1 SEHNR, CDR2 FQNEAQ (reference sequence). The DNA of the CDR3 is TGTGCCAGCAGCTTATTGGGGGTCGGCGAGCAGTTCTTC. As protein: CASSLLGVGEQFF. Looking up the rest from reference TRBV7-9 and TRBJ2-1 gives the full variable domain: DTGVSQNPRHKITKRGQNVTFRCDPISEHNRLYWYRQTLGQGPEFLTYFQNEAQLEKSRLLSDRFSAERPKGSFSTLEIQRTEQGDSAMYLCASSLLGVGEQFFGPGTRLTVL.

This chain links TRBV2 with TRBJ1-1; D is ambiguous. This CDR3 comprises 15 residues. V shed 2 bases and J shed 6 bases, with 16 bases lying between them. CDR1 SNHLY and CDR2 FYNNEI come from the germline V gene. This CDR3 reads CASSERRLSDSEAFF. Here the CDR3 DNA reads TGTGCCAGCAGTGAAAGGAGACTAAGTGATTCTGAAGCTTTCTTT.

Written as DNA, the CDR3 is TGTGCCAGCAGCAAGGACAGGGGTGGCAATCAGCCCCAGCATTTT. Its translation: CASSKDRGGNQPQHF. The chain couples TRBV11-2 to TRBJ1-5; 9 bases align to TRBD1. Trimming removed 5 bases from V and 2 bases from J; junction bases left unmatched: 4. The CDR3 consists of 15 residues. Germline CDR1 and CDR2: SGHAT and FQNNGV.

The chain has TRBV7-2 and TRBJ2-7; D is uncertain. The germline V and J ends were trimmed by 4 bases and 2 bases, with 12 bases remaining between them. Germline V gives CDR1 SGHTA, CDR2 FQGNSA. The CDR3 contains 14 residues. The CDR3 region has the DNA TGTGCCAGCAGCTCTCCAAGCCTTACCTACGAGCAGTACTTC. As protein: CASSSPSLTYEQYF.

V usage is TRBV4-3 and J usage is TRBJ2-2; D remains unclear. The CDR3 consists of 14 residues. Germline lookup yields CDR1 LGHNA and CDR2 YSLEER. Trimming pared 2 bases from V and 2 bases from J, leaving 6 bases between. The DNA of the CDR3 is TGCGCCAGCAGCCAACTCCCAAACACCGGGGAGCTGTTTTTT. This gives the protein CASSQLPNTGELFF.

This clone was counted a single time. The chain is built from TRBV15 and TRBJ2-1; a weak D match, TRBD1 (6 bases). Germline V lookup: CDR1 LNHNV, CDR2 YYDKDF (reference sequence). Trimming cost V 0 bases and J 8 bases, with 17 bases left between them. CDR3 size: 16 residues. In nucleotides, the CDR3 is TGTGCCACCAGCAGAGAGCGGACAGTTGTTGGCGATGAGCAGTTCTTC. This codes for CATSRERTVVGDEQFF.

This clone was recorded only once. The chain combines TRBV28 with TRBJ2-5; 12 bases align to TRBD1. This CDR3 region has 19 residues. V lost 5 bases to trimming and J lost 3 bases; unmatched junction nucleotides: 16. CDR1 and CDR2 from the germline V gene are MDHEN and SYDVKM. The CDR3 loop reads CASSGTLPGTGGEEETQYF. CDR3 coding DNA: TGTGCCAGCAGTGGAACCCTTCCCGGGACAGGGGGCGAAGAAGAGACCCAGTACTTC.

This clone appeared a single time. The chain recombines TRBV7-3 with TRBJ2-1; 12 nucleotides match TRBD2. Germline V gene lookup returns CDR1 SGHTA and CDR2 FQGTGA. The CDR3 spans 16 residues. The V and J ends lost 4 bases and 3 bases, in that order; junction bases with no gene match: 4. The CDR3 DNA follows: TGTGCCAGCAGCTCTAGCGGGGGGGCAGTCTACAATGAGCAGTTCTTC. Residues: CASSSSGGAVYNEQFF.

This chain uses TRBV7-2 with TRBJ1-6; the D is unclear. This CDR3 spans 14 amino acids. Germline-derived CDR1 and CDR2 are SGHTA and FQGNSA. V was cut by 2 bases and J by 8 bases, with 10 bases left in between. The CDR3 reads CASSLLWVDSPLHF. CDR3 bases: TGTGCCAGCAGCTTACTGTGGGTGGATTCACCCCTCCACTTT.

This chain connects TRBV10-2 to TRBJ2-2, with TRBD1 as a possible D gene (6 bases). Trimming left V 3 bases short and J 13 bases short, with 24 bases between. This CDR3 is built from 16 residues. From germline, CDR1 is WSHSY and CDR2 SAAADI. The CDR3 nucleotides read TGCGCCAGCAGTGAAGGCCTGGCCTCACCTAGGGGGACGCTGTTTTTT. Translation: CASSEGLASPRGTLFF.

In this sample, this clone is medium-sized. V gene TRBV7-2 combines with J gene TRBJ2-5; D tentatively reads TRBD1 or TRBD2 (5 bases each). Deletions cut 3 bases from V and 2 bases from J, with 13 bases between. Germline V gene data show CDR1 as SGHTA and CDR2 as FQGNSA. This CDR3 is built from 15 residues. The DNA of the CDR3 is TGTGCCAGCAGCTTTCAACTTGGGGGACAAGAGACCCAGTACTTC. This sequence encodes CASSFQLGGQETQYF.

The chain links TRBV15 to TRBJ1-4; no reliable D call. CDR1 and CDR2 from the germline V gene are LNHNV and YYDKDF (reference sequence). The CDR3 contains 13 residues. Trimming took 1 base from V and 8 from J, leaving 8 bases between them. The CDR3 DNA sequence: TGTGCCACCAGCAGAGCCCTGGGGGAAAAACTGTTTTTT. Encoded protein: CATSRALGEKLFF.

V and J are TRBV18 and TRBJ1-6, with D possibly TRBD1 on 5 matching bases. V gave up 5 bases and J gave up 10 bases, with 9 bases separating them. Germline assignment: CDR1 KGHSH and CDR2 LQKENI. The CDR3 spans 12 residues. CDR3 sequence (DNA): TGTGCCAGCTCAGGGGACCAATCACCCCTCCACTTT. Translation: CASSGDQSPLHF.

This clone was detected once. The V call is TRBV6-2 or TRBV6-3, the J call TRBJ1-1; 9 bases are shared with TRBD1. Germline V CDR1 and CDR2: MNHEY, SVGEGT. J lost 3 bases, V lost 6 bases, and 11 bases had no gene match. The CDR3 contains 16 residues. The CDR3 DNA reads TGTGCCAGCAGCTTCCGGACAGGGGAGGGTGACACTGAAGCTTTCTTT. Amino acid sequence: CASSFRTGEGDTEAFF.

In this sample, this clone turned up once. The CDR3 loop reads CASSFAPGTAAEAFF. CDR3 in DNA: TGCGCCAGCAGCTTCGCCCCAGGGACGGCGGCTGAAGCTTTCTTT. The chain carries TRBV5-1 and TRBJ1-1, with D perhaps TRBD1 (5 bases). The V end lost 2 bases, the J end lost 6 bases, and 17 bases lay between the germline ends. This CDR3 has 15 residues. Germline values: CDR1 SGHRS, CDR2 YFSETQ.

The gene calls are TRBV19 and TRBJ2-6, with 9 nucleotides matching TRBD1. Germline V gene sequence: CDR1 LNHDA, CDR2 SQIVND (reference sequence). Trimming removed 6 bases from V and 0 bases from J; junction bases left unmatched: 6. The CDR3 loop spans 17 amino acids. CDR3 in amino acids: CASRRDREFSGANVLTF. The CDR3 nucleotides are TGTGCCAGTAGGAGGGACAGGGAATTCTCTGGGGCCAACGTCCTGACTTTC. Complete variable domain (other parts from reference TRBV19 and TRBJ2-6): DGGITQSPKYLFRKEGQNVTLSCEQNLNHDAMYWYRQDPGQGLRLIYYSQIVNDFQKGDIAEGYSVSREKKESFPLTVTSAQKNPTAFYLCASRRDREFSGANVLTFGAGSRLTVL.

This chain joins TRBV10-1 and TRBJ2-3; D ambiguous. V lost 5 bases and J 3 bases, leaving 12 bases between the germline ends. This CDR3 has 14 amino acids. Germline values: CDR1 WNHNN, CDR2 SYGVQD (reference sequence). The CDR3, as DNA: TGCGCCAGCAGTCCCGCCTGGGCAACAGATACGCAGTATTTT. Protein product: CASSPAWATDTQYF.

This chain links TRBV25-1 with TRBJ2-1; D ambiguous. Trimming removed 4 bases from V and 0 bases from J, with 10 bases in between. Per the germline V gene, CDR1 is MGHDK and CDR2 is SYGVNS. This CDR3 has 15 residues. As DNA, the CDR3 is TGTGCCAGCAGTGGGGAACTGAGCTCCTACAATGAGCAGTTCTTC. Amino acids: CASSGELSSYNEQFF.

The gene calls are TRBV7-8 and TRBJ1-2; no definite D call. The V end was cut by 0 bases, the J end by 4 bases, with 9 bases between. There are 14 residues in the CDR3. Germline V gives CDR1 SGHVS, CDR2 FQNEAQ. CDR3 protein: CASSLASGGYGYTF. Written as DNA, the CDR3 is TGTGCCAGCAGCTTAGCGTCGGGTGGCTATGGCTACACCTTC.

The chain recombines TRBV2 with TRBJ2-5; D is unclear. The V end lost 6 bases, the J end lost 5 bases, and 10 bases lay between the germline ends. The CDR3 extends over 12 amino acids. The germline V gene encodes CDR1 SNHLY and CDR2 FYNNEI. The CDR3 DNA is TGTGCCAGCAGCTACGGACGGGAGACCCAGTACTTC. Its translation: CASSYGRETQYF.

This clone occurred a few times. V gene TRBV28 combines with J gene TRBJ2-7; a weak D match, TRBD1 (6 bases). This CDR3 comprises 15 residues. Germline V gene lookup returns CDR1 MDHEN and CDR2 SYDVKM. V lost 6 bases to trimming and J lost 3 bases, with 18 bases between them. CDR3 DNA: TGTGCCAGCAGACCAAACAGGGCAGGGTACTACGAGCAGTACTTC. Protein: CASRPNRAGYYEQYF.

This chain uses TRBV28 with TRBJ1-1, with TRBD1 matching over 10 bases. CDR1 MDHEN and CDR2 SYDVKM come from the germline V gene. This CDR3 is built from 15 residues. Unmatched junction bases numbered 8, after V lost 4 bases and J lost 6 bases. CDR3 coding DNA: TGTGCCAGCAGTTCCAATGGACAGGGGGTCGCTGAAGCTTTCTTT. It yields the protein CASSSNGQGVAEAFF.

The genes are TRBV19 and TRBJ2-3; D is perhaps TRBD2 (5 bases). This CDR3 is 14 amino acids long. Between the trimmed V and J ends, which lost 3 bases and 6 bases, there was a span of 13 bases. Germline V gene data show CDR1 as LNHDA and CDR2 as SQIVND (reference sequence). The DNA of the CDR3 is TGTGCCAGTAGTATCAAGACTAAGGCGGATACGCAGTATTTT. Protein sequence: CASSIKTKADTQYF.

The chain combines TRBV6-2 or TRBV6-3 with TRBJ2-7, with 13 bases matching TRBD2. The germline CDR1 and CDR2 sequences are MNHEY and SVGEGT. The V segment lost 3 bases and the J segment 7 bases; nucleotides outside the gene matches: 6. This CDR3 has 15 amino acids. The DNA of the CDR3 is TGTGCCAGCAGTTATCTTGGACTAGCGGGGGATGAGCAGTACTTC. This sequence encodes CASSYLGLAGDEQYF.

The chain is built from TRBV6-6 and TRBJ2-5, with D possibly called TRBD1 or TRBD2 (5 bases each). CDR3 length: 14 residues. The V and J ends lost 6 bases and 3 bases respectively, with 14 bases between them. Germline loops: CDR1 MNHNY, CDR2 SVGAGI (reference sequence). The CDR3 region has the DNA TGTGCCAGCAGCCGTCAGGGAGTTGAAGAGACCCAGTACTTC. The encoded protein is CASSRQGVEETQYF.

The CDR3 reads CASSQEIISFSPLHF. The CDR3 nucleotides are TGCGCCAGCAGCCAAGAAATAATTTCCTTTTCACCCCTCCACTTT. The chain has TRBV4-1 and TRBJ1-6; D unresolved. With 0 bases removed from V and 9 bases from J, the gap between germline ends came to 12 bases. CDR1 is MGHRA and CDR2 is YSYEKL in the germline V gene. This CDR3 region has 15 residues.

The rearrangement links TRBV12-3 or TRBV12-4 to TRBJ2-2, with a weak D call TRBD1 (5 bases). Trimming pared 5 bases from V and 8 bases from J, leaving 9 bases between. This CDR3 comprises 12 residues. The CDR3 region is CASSPGSGELFF. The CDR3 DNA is TGTGCCAGCAGTCCAGGGTCTGGGGAGCTGTTTTTT.